The T cell receptor (beta chain) described here comes from a study of T cells after posttransplantation cyclophosphamide. Study results and caveats: Skin or GI-infiltrating T cells shared few TRB sequences with blood. TRB clonality was highly associated with recipient CMV seropositivity and reactivation. Donor CD8+ memory clones often dominated recipient blood repertoires at later times.

Controls had myeloablative marrow grafts with methotrexate and calcineurin inhibitor, sampled at 1 year. As concerns this clone: The antigen is not known.

This CDR3 is 12 amino acids long. Trimming took off 5 bases at V and 12 bases at J, with 14 bases between the two ends. Germline V lookup: CDR1 MDHEN, CDR2 SYDVKM. Profiling relied on immunoSEQ multiplex PCR, and the TCRdb table lists in-frame clones only, not all of them. The data show 15,000 to 18,000 clones, roughly 84% seen once. Sequenced material: PBMCs, taken roughly 57 weeks after allogeneic stem cell transplant with calcineurin inhibitor and methotrexate. The sequence was obtained from a male patient between 18 and 35 years old who received an allogeneic stem cell transplant from a related donor, was CMV-positive, and had no GVHD. Among the T cells, some may be from the graft donor. The V call is TRBV28, the J call TRBJ2-1, with a weak D call TRBD1 (5 bases). The CDR3 DNA sequence: TGTGCCAGCAGTGGGGCCCAACGGTCGCAGTTCTTC. Its protein is CASSGAQRSQFF.